This T cell receptor (beta chain) stems from a study of blood T cell repertoires in COVID-19. As for the study in general: Samples of COVID-19 (acute and convalescent) were obtained from the United States, Italy and Spain. Sources were T cells, B-cell-depleted T cells, or PBMCs; the material itself was cDNA or gDNA.

As processed by the authors: Reference gene primer amplification gave estimated nucleated cell counts. Libraries were prepared by immunoSEQ multiplex PCR; TCRdb keeps only in-frame clonotypes and omits some of them. V and J calls and clone size are those listed in that table; D and trimming were worked out from the DNA. The repertoire has about 230,000 clones, approximately 85% of them found once; the top ten carry over 0.95%. CDR1 is SGHRS, CDR2 YFSETQ, per germline. Trimming removed 6 bases from V and 0 bases from J, with 10 bases in between. CDR3 length: 15 amino acids. The rearrangement uses TRBV5-1 and TRBJ2-6, with D perhaps TRBD2 (5 bases). The receptor comes from a man aged 40-50 years with acute or convalescent COVID-19. The sample taken for sequencing was peripheral blood. CDR3 DNA: TGCGCCAGCACCGATACTAGCTCTGGGGCCAACGTCCTGACTTTC. Protein product: CASTDTSSGANVLTF.